This T cell receptor beta chain was retrieved from a study of blood T cell repertoires in COVID-19. The overall study: Samples representing acute and convalescent COVID-19 were sourced from the United States, Italy and Spain. PBMCs, B-cell-depleted T cells, or T cells were the source of the cDNA or gDNA that made up the material.

In the original processing: Estimates of nucleated cell counts were drawn from the amplification of reference gene primers. Profiling relied on immunoSEQ multiplex PCR, and the TCRdb table lists in-frame clones only, not all of them. That table is the source of V, J and clone size, and D and trimming were worked out from the DNA. Among around 240,000 clones listed, 65% to 90% were seen once. The CDR3 has 13 residues. Germline loops: CDR1 SQVTM, CDR2 ANQGSEA. The J segment lost 7 bases and the V segment lost 4 bases, leaving 7 bases of the junction unmatched. The sample was peripheral blood. This chain joins TRBV29-1 and TRBJ1-5; TRBD1 agrees at 7 bases. The sequence came from a woman aged 40-49 years who had recovered from COVID-19. CDR3 sequence reads: CSVGGTVGQPQHF. The CDR3 DNA follows: TGCAGCGTTGGTGGGACAGTCGGCCAGCCCCAGCATTTT.